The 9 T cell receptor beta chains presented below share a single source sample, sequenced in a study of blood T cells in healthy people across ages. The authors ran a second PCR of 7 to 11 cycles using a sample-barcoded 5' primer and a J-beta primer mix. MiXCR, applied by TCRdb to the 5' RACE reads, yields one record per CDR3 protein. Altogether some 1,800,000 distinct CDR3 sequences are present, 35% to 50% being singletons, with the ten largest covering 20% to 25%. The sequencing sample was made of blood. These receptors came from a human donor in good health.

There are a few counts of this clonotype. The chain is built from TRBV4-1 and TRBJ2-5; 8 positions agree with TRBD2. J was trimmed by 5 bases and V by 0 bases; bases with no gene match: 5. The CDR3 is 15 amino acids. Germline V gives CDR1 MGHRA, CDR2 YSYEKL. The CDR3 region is CASSQEAGGGETQYF. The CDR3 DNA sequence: TGCGCCAGCAGCCAAGAGGCGGGGGGAGGGGAGACCCAGTACTTC.

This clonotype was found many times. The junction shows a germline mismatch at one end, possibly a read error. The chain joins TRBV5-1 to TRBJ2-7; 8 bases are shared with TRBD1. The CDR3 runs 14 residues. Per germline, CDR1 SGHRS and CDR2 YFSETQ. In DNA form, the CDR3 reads TGTGCCAGCAGTTTAAGACAGGGGCCCTACGAGCAGTACTTC. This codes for CASSLRQGPYEQYF.

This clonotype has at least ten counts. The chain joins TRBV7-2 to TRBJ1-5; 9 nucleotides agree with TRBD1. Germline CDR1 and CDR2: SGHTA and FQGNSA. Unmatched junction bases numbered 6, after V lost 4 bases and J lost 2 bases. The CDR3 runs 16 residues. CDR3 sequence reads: CASSSQGARGNQPQHF. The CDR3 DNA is TGTGCCAGCAGCTCACAGGGGGCGCGGGGCAATCAGCCCCAGCATTTT.

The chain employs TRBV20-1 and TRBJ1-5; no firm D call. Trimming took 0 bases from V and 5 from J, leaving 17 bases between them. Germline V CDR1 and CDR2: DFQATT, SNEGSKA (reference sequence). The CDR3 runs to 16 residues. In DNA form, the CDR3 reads TGCAGTGCTAGAGAGCGGACGAACAGCCCTGATCAGCCCCAGCATTTT. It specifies CSARERTNSPDQPQHF.

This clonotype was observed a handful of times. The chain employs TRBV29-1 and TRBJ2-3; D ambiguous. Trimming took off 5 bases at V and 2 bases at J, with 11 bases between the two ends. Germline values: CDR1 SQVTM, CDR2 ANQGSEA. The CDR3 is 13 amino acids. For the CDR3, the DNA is TGCAGCGTTCACCAGGACCTCACAGATACGCAGTATTTT. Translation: CSVHQDLTDTQYF.

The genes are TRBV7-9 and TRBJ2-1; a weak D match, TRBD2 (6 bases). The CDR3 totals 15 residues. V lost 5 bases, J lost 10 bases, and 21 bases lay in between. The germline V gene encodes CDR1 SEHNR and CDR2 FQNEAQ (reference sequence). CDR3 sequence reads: CASSPPGLVNTEQFF. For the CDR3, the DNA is TGTGCCAGCAGCCCTCCGGGACTCGTAAATACGGAGCAGTTCTTC.

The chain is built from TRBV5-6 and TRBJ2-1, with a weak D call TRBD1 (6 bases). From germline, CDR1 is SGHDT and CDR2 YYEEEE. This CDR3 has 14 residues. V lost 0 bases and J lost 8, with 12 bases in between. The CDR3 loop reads CASSLGTPGDEQFF. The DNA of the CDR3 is TGTGCCAGCAGCTTGGGGACGCCAGGGGATGAGCAGTTCTTC.

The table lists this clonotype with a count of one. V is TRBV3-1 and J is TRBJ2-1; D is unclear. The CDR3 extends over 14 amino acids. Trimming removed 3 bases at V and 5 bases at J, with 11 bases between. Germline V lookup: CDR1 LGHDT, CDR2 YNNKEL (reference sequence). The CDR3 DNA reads TGTGCCAGCAGCCACTACCAAATAGACAATGAGCAGTTCTTC. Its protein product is CASSHYQIDNEQFF.

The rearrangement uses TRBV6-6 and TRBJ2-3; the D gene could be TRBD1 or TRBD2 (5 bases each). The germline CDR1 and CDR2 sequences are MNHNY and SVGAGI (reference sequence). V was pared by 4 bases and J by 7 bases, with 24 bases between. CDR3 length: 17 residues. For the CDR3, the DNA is TGTGCCAGCAGTTCTTCACCTGGGACGGACCGCATGAATACGCAGTATTTT. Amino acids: CASSSSPGTDRMNTQYF.